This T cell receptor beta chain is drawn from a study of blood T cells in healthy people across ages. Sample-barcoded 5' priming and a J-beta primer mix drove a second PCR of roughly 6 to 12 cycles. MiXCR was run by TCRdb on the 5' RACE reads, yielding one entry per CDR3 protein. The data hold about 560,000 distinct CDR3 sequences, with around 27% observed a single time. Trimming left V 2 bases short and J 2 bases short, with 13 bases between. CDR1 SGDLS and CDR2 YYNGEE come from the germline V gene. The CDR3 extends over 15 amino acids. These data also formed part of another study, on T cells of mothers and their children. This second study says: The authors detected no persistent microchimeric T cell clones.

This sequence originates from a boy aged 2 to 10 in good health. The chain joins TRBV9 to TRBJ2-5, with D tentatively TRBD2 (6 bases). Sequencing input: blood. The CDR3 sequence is CASSVTSWGQETQYF. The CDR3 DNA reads TGTGCCAGCAGCGTCACTAGCTGGGGACAAGAGACCCAGTACTTC.